The 10 T cell receptor beta chains reported below all come from one sample, sequenced in a study of blood T cell repertoires in COVID-19. The repertoire was sequenced with immunoSEQ multiplex PCR; TCRdb's copy has only in-frame clones and lacks some. The table lists around 120,000 clones, about 88% of them singletons. Material for sequencing was PBMCs or T cells enriched from blood (not recorded which). All receptors come from a woman between 45 and 60 years old who had recovered from COVID-19.

Here the CDR3 reads CASSISGRQPQHF. The DNA of the CDR3 is TGTGCCAGTAGTATATCGGGGAGGCAGCCCCAGCATTTT. The V gene is TRBV19, the J gene TRBJ1-5; D remains ambiguous. The length of the CDR3 is 13 residues. Trimming left V 2 bases short and J 7 bases short, with 9 bases between. Germline CDR1 is LNHDA and CDR2 is SQIVND (reference sequence).

V and J are TRBV9 and TRBJ1-2, with a possible D match to TRBD1 (5 bases). This CDR3 comprises 13 residues. Germline V lookup: CDR1 SGDLS, CDR2 YYNGEE. Trimming took off 4 bases at V and 4 bases at J, with 11 bases between the two ends. The CDR3 region is CASSPSGGYGYTF. CDR3 sequence (DNA): TGTGCCAGCAGCCCTAGCGGGGGCTATGGCTACACCTTC.

The V call is TRBV9, the J call TRBJ1-1; no clear D gene. Germline CDR1 reads SGDLS; CDR2 reads YYNGEE. This CDR3 is 15 amino acids long. The V end lost 1 base, the J end lost 4 bases, and 14 bases lay between the germline ends. CDR3 residues: CASSVSSGMSTEAFF. The CDR3, as DNA: TGTGCCAGCAGCGTATCCTCAGGAATGAGCACTGAAGCTTTCTTT.

The chain joins TRBV6-5 to TRBJ1-2; 7 nucleotides align to TRBD1. In germline, CDR1 is MNHEY, CDR2 SVGAGI. The CDR3 consists of 14 residues. V lost 6 bases, J lost 6 bases, and 10 bases stayed unmatched. The CDR3, as DNA: TGTGCCAGCAGCCCCATTGGACAGGACAATGGCTACACCTTC. It encodes CASSPIGQDNGYTF.

This chain joins TRBV29-1 and TRBJ2-7; TRBD1 aligns across 9 bases. CDR3 size: 13 residues. Unmatched junction bases numbered 7, after V lost 6 bases and J lost 4 bases. Germline CDR1 SQVTM, CDR2 ANQGSEA. The CDR3 nucleotides read TGCAGCGTGACACAGGGGGCAGGGTACGAGCAGTACTTC. Translated: CSVTQGAGYEQYF.

The V call is TRBV2, the J call TRBJ1-5, with TRBD1 identical over 9 bases. Germline V gene sequence: CDR1 SNHLY, CDR2 FYNNEI. The CDR3 spans 15 residues. Losses at the gene ends were 3 bases for V and 5 bases for J; bases not matched to a gene: 5. In nucleotides, the CDR3 is TGTGCCAGCAGTGAGGACAGGGGTGCCCATCAGCCCCAGCATTTT. The encoded protein is CASSEDRGAHQPQHF.

V usage is TRBV13 and J usage is TRBJ2-5; a possible D gene is TRBD1 (5 bases). V lost 5 bases and J lost 5, with 18 bases in between. CDR1 is PRHDT, CDR2 FYEKMQ, per germline (reference sequence). The length of the CDR3 is 15 residues. This CDR3 is CASSLRQTPRETQYF. The CDR3 nucleotides read TGTGCCAGCAGCCTCCGACAGACCCCAAGGGAGACCCAGTACTTC.

The chain recombines TRBV5-1 with TRBJ2-5, with 10 bases fitting TRBD1. This CDR3 contains 17 residues. J was trimmed by 5 bases and V by 1 base; bases with no gene match: 11. CDR1 and CDR2 (germline): SGHRS, YFSETQ. This chain's CDR3 is CASSLLPATGGRETQYF. In nucleotides, the CDR3 is TGCGCCAGCAGCTTGCTTCCGGCGACAGGGGGCCGGGAGACCCAGTACTTC.

This sequence joins TRBV5-4 and TRBJ2-5; D is unclear. Deletions cut 1 base from V and 4 bases from J, with 11 bases between. Looked up from germline, CDR1 is SGHNT and CDR2 is YYREEE (reference sequence). The CDR3 runs to 14 residues. The CDR3 loop reads CASSLNRMPETQYF. The CDR3 DNA sequence: TGTGCCAGCAGCTTGAACAGAATGCCAGAGACCCAGTACTTC.

The chain recombines TRBV7-8 with TRBJ2-3; maybe TRBD2 (7 bases). V was trimmed by 4 bases and J by 4 bases, leaving 12 bases between them. The CDR3 sequence is 14 residues long. Germline V gene lookup returns CDR1 SGHVS and CDR2 FQNEAQ. In DNA, the CDR3 is TGTGCCAGCAGCTCTCCGCGGGGGCCAGATACGCAGTATTTT. It specifies CASSSPRGPDTQYF.